A selection of T cell receptor beta chains follows, all from one sample in a study of T cell responses to AZD1222 COVID-19 vaccine. The repertoire was sequenced with immunoSEQ multiplex PCR; TCRdb's copy has only in-frame clones and lacks some. The repertoire consists of 120,000 or so clones, with less than 95% occurring once and the leading ten covering 7.2%. The specimen was peripheral blood, collected on day 0 of AZD1222 vaccination. The receptors derive from an adult in good health. The CDR3 runs from the conserved cysteine through the conserved F or W. Each record gives: V gene, D gene, clone size, J gene, CDR3 DNA, CDR3 protein. D genes are given only for firm matches. Size values are once, few and many counts, or a class for expanded clones, and some rows have none.

>TRBV3-1/TRBV3-2|TRBD1|.|TRBJ2-7
TGTGCCAGCAGCCAAGGGCTACAGGGGGAACACGAGCAGTACTTC
CASSQGLQGEHEQYF
>TRBV28|TRBD1|.|TRBJ1-2
TGTGCCAGCAGTCCCAGGACAGGGGGTTACTATGGCTACACCTTC
CASSPRTGGYYGYTF
>TRBV27|.|once|TRBJ2-7
TGTGCCAGCATGAGAGAGTTTGGGGCCTACGAGCAGTACTTC
CASMREFGAYEQYF
>TRBV2|.|.|TRBJ1-2
TGTGCCAGCAGTGATGGAGGGTTGAGGGGCTACACCTTC
CASSDGGLRGYTF
>TRBV2|.|once|TRBJ1-5
TGTGCCAGCAGTGAATTGGGGGAGGATCAGCCCCAGCATTTT
CASSELGEDQPQHF
>TRBV11-2|.|.|TRBJ2-1
TGTGCCAGCAGCTACAGAGGGTACAATGAGCAGTTCTTC
CASSYRGYNEQFF
>TRBV28|.|.|TRBJ1-2
TGTGCCAGCAGTTTAAGACAGTTTAACTATGGCTACACCTTC
CASSLRQFNYGYTF
>TRBV5-1|.|.|TRBJ1-6
TGCGCCAGCAGCTTGGGGGCCGACCTAGGGGGGTTCAATTCACCCCTCCACTTT
CASSLGADLGGFNSPLHF
>TRBV15|.|.|TRBJ2-3
TGTGCCACCAGCTTACAGGGAACAGATACGCAGTATTTT
CATSLQGTDTQYF
>TRBV20-1|.|.|TRBJ1-2
TGCAGTGCTACCAGCCGAAATGGCTACACCTTC
CSATSRNGYTF
>TRBV2|.|.|TRBJ2-7
TGTGCCAGCACCCCGCACAGGATGGAGCAGTACTTC
CASTPHRMEQYF
>TRBV10-1|TRBD2|.|TRBJ2-3
TGCGCCAGCAGCCTGACTAGCGAAGATACGCAGTATTTT
CASSLTSEDTQYF
>TRBV4-2|TRBD2|.|TRBJ2-3
TGTGCCAGCAGCCCCGGAATAGGACTAGCGGGAGGACGGGAAGATACGCAGTATTTT
CASSPGIGLAGGREDTQYF
>TRBV5-1|TRBD2|.|TRBJ2-3
TGCGCCAGCAGCTTGAGCGGGAGTGGTTTAGATACGCAGTATTTT
CASSLSGSGLDTQYF
>TRBV20-1|.|.|TRBJ1-5
TGCAGTGCTAGTATGGGCAGAAATAGCAATCAGCCCCAGCATTTT
CSASMGRNSNQPQHF
>TRBV19|.|.|TRBJ2-1
TGTGCCAGTAGTATAGGGGGGGAGTCGGATGAGCAGTTCTTC
CASSIGGESDEQFF
>TRBV19|.|.|TRBJ1-4
TGTGCCAGTAGACTTGGCGAAAAACTGTTTTTT
CASRLGEKLFF
>TRBV6-1|.|.|TRBJ1-2
TGTGCCAGCAGTGAAGCGATACCCTATGGCTACACCTTC
CASSEAIPYGYTF
>TRBV9|.|.|TRBJ1-4
TGTGCCAGCAGCGTAGAATTCGGGGGACGAGTGGATGAAAAACTGTTTTTT
CASSVEFGGRVDEKLFF
>TRBV19|.|once|TRBJ1-5
TGTGCCAGTAGTATAGTTCCTCAGCCCCAGCATTTT
CASSIVPQPQHF
>TRBV7-2|.|.|TRBJ1-2
TGTGCCAGCAGCCGCAGCGCAGGGACCAACTATGGCTACACCTTC
CASSRSAGTNYGYTF
>TRBV7-9|TRBD1|once|TRBJ1-1
TGTGCCAGCAGCTCAAGGACAGGGTGGAACCCTGAAGCTTTCTTT
CASSSRTGWNPEAFF
>TRBV28|.|.|TRBJ1-6
TGTGCCAGCAGTCAGGACAGTAAGAATTCACCCCTCCACTTT
CASSQDSKNSPLHF
>TRBV7-8|TRBD2|once|TRBJ2-7
TGTGCCAGCAGCCCCCTCGGGACTAGCGGGAGAGCGGCGTGGGAGCAGTACTTC
CASSPLGTSGRAAWEQYF
>TRBV27|.|.|TRBJ2-1
TGTGCCAGCAGTAGCCCGGGACCAAACAATGAGCAGTTCTTC
CASSSPGPNNEQFF
>TRBV5-1|TRBD2|once|TRBJ2-1
TGCGCCAGCAGCTTGGTCGGACTAGGAGTAGGGCAGTTCTTC
CASSLVGLGVGQFF
>TRBV5-1|TRBD2|.|TRBJ2-7
TGCGCCAGCAGGGGAGGGGCGGGGGGCTCCTACGAGCAGTACTTC
CASRGGAGGSYEQYF
>TRBV19|TRBD1|.|TRBJ1-1
TGTGCCAGTAGTATCATCCCGACAGGGGGCGATTTTGAAGCTTTCTTT
CASSIIPTGGDFEAFF
>TRBV9|TRBD1|.|TRBJ2-1
TGTGCCAGCAGAGGGGACAGGGGGCCCTACAATGAGCAGTTCTTC
CASRGDRGPYNEQFF
>TRBV3-1/TRBV3-2|TRBD1|.|TRBJ2-3
TGTGCCAGCAGCCACTCGGACAGGGCACCAGATACGCAGTATTTT
CASSHSDRAPDTQYF
>TRBV10-1|TRBD1|.|TRBJ1-5
TGCGCCAGCCCCAACGACAGGGCAGGTGGCAGCAATCAGCCCCAGCATTTT
CASPNDRAGGSNQPQHF
>TRBV28|.|.|TRBJ1-4
TGTGCCAGCAGTCCTAGGGCCGCGGGGTATAATGAAAAACTGTTTTTT
CASSPRAAGYNEKLFF
>TRBV28|.|.|TRBJ1-6
TGTGCCAGCAGTTCCCGGGCCCCAAGCAATTCACCCCTCCACTTT
CASSSRAPSNSPLHF
>TRBV28|TRBD1|.|TRBJ2-5
TGTGCCAGCAGTTCGGGACAGCTTAGGGCGATCCAGTACTTC
CASSSGQLRAIQYF
>TRBV7-2|.|.|TRBJ1-3
TGTGCCAGCAGCTCCGGACAGTCAGGGGGAAACACCATATATTTT
CASSSGQSGGNTIYF
>TRBV7-9|TRBD1|few|TRBJ1-6
TGTGCCAGCAGCTTAGCGAAACAGGGGGCTAATAGTAATTCACCCCTCCACTTT
CASSLAKQGANSNSPLHF
>TRBV11-2|.|.|TRBJ2-1
TGTGCCAGCAGCTTACGATGGGGGGCGGGAGCCTACAATGAGCAGTTCTTC
CASSLRWGAGAYNEQFF
>TRBV7-9|.|.|TRBJ2-1
TGTGCCAGCAGCTTTGGCCCGGACAGCCCGAGCTCCTACAATGAGCAGTTCTTC
CASSFGPDSPSSYNEQFF
>TRBV5-4|.|.|TRBJ1-2
TGTGCCAGCAGCGACCAGGTGTACGGCTACACCTTC
CASSDQVYGYTF
>TRBV4-3|.|once|TRBJ2-7
TGCGCCAGCAGCCAAGAAACCCAGGCCGAGCAGTACTTC
CASSQETQAEQYF
>TRBV28|TRBD2|.|TRBJ2-1
TGTGCCTCCGGGGGGGCCTACAATGAGCAGTTCTTC
CASGGAYNEQFF
>TRBV29-1|TRBD1|.|TRBJ2-7
TGCAGCGTGGGGACAGGAGCCTACGAGCAGTACTTC
CSVGTGAYEQYF
>TRBV2|TRBD2|.|TRBJ2-2
TGTGCCAGCAGGGCGGCCGGGCTAGCGGGAGGCCGTACCGGGGAGCTGTTTTTT
CASRAAGLAGGRTGELFF
>TRBV5-4|.|.|TRBJ2-1
TGTGCCAGCAGCTTGACAGAATACAATGAGCAGTTCTTC
CASSLTEYNEQFF
>TRBV4-3|TRBD2|.|TRBJ2-1
TGCGCCAGCAGCCAAGACTCCAACCCCGGGACTATGAATGAGCAGTTCTTC
CASSQDSNPGTMNEQFF
>TRBV6-2/TRBV6-3|.|once|TRBJ1-1
TGTGCCAGCAGTTCTCCGGCCCTTGGTGGGACTGAAGCTTTCTTT
CASSSPALGGTEAFF
>TRBV29-1|.|.|TRBJ1-1
TGCAGCGTTCTGGGGGGCACTGAAGCTTTCTTT
CSVLGGTEAFF
>TRBV6-5|.|.|TRBJ2-6
TGTGCCATTTTCGCGGGTTCTGGGGCCAACGTCCTGACTTTC
CAIFAGSGANVLTF
>TRBV24-1|.|.|TRBJ2-7
TGTGCCACCAGTGATTCGGCAGCAGCCTACGAGCAGTACTTC
CATSDSAAAYEQYF